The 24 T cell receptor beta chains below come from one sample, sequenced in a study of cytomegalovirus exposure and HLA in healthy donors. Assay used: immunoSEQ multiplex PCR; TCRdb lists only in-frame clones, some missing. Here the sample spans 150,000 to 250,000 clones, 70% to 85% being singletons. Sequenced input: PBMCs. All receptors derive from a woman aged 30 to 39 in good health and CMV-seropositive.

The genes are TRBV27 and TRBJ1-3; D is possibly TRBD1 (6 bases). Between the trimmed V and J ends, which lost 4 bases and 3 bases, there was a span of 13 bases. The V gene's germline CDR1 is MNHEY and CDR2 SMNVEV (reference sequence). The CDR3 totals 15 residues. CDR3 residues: CASSSTGSYGNTIYF. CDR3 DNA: TGTGCCAGCAGTTCCACAGGGTCTTATGGAAACACCATATATTTT.

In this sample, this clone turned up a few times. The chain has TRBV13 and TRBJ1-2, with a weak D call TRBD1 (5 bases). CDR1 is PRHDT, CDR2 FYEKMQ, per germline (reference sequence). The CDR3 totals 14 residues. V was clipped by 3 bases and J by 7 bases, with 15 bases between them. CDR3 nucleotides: TGTGCCAGCAGCTTGTGGTCCAGTGGGGCTGGCTACACCTTC. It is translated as CASSLWSSGAGYTF.

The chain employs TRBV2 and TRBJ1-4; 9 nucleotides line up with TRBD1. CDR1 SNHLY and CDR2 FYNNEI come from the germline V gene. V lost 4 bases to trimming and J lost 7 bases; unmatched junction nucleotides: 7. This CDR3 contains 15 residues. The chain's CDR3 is CASSGAGQGFEKLFF. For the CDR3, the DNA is TGTGCCAGCAGTGGGGCGGGACAGGGTTTTGAAAAACTGTTTTTT.

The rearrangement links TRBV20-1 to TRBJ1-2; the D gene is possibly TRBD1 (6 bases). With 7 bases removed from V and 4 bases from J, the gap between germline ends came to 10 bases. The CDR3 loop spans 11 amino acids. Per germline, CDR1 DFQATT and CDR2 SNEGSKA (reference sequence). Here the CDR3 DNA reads TGCAGTGGACAGGTTAGCTATGGCTACACCTTC. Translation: CSGQVSYGYTF.

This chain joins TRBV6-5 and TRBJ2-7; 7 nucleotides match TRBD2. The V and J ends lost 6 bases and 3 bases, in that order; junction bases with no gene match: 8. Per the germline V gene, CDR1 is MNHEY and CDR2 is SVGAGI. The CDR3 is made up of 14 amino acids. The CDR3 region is CASRYGRGSYEQYF. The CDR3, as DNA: TGTGCCAGCAGATACGGCCGCGGGAGCTACGAGCAGTACTTC.

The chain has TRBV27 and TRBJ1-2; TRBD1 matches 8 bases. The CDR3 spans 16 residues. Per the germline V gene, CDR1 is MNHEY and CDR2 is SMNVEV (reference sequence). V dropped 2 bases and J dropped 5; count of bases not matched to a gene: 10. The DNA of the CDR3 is TGTGCCAGCAGTTTAATAGGGACAGGCCGTACTTATGGCTACACCTTC. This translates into CASSLIGTGRTYGYTF.

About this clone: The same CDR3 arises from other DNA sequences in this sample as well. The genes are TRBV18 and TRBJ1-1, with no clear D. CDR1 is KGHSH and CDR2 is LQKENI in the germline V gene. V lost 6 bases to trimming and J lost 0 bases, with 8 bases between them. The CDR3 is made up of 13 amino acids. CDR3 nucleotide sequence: TGTGCCAGCTCCCCCACTATGAACACTGAAGCTTTCTTT. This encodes CASSPTMNTEAFF.

The CDR3 coding sequence is TGTGCCTGGACCCTAGGGAGGGTGCAGACCCAGTACTTC. Its translation is CAWTLGRVQTQYF. This chain connects TRBV30 to TRBJ2-5; 7 positions agree with TRBD2. CDR1 is GTSNPN and CDR2 is SVGIG in the germline V gene (reference sequence). The V segment lost 4 bases and the J segment 6 bases; nucleotides outside the gene matches: 8. There are 13 residues in the CDR3.

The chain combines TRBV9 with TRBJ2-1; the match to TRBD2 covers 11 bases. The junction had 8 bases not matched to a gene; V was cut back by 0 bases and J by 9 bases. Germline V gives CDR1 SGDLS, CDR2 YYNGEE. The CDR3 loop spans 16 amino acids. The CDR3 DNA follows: TGTGCCAGCAGCGTAGAATGGCTAGCGGGAGGTATTGAGCAGTTCTTC. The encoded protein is CASSVEWLAGGIEQFF. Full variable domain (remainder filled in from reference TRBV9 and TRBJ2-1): DSGVTQTPKHLITATGQRVTLRCSPRSGDLSVYWYQQSLDQGLQFLIQYYNGEERAKGNILERFSAQQFPDLHSELNLSSLELGDSALYFCASSVEWLAGGIEQFFGPGTRLTVL.

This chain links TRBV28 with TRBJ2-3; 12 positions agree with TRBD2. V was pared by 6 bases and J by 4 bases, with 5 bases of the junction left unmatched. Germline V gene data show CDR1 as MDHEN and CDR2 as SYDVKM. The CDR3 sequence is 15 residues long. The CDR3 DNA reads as TGTGCCAGCAGCGCTAGCGGGAGGGAAGCAGATACGCAGTATTTT. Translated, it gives CASSASGREADTQYF. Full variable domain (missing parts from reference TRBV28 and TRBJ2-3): DVKVTQSSRYLVKRTGEKVFLECVQDMDHENMFWYRQDPGLGLRLIYFSYDVKMKEKGDIPEGYSVSREKKERFSLILESASTNQTSMYLCASSASGREADTQYFGPGTRLTVL.

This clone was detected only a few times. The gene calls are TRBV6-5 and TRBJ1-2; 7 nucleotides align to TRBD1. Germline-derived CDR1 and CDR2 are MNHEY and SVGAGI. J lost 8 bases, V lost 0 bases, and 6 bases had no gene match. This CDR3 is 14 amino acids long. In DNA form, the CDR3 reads TGTGCCAGCAGTTACTCGACGGGACAGCGGGGCTACACCTTC. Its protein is CASSYSTGQRGYTF.

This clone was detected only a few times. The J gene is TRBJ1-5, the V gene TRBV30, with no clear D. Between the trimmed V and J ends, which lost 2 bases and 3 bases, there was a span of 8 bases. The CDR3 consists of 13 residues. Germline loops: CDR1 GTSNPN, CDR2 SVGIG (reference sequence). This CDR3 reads CAWSWRNNQPQHF. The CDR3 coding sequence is TGTGCCTGGAGTTGGCGGAACAATCAGCCCCAGCATTTT.

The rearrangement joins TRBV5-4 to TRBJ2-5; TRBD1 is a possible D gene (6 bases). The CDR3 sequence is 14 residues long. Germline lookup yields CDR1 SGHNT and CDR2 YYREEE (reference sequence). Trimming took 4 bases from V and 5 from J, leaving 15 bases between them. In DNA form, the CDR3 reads TGTGCCAGCAGCGTCAGGGACCAGGGGGAGACCCAGTACTTC. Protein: CASSVRDQGETQYF.

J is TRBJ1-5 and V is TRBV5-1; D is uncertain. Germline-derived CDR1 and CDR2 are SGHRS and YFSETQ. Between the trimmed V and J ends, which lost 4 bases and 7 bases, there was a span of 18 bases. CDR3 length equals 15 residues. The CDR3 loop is CASSQDGSGEQPQHF. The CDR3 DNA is TGCGCCAGCAGCCAGGACGGGAGTGGGGAACAGCCCCAGCATTTT. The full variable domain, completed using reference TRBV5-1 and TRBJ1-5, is KAGVTQTPRYLIKTRGQQVTLSCSPISGHRSVSWYQQTPGQGLQFLFEYFSETQRNKGNFPGRFSGRQFSNSRSEMNVSTLELGDSALYLCASSQDGSGEQPQHFGDGTRLSIL.

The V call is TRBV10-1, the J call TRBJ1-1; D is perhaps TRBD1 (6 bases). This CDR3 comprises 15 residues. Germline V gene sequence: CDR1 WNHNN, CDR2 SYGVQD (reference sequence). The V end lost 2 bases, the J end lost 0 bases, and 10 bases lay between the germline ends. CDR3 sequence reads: CASSEQGPMNTEAFF. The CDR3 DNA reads TGCGCCAGCAGTGAGCAGGGGCCCATGAACACTGAAGCTTTCTTT.

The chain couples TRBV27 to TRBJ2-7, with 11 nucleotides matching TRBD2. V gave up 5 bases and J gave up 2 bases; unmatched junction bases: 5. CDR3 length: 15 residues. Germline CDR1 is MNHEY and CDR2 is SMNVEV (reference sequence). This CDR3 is CASSLSGRETYEQYF. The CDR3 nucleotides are TGTGCCAGCAGTCTTAGCGGGAGGGAGACCTACGAGCAGTACTTC.

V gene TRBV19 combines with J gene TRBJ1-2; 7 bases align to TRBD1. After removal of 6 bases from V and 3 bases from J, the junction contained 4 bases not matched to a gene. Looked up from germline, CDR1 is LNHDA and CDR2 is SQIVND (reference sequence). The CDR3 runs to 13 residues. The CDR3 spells CASSRDSDYGYTF. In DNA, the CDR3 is TGTGCCAGTAGCCGGGACAGCGACTATGGCTACACCTTC.

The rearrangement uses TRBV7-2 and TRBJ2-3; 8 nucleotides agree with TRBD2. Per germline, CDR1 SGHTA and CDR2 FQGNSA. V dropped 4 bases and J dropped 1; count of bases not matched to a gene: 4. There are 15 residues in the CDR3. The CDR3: CASSSGGGRTDTQYF. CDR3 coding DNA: TGTGCCAGCAGCTCCGGGGGGGGGCGCACAGATACGCAGTATTTT.

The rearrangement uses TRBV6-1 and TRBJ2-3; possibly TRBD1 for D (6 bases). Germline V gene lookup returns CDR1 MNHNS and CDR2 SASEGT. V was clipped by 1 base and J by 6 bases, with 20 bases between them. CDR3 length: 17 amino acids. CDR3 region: CASSEVWDTTSGDTQYF. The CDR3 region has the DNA TGTGCCAGCAGTGAAGTTTGGGACACGACCTCCGGCGATACGCAGTATTTT.

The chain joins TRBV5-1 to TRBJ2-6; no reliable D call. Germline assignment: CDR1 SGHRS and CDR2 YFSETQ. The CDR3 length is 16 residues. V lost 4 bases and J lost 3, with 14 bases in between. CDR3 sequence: CASSPPLTGGANVLTF. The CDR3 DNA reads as TGCGCCAGCAGCCCTCCTCTGACGGGTGGGGCCAACGTCCTGACTTTC.

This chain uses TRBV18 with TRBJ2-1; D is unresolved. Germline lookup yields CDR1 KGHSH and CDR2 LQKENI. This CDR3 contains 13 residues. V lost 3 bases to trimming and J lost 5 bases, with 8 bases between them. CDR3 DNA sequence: TGTGCCAGCTCACCGAGTGTGAACAATGAGCAGTTCTTC. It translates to CASSPSVNNEQFF.

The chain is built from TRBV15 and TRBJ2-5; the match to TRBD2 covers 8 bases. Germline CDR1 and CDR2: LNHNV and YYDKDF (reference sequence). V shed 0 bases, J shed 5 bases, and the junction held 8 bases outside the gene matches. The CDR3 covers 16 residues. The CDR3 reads CATSRDLGRAWETQYF. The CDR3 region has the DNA TGTGCCACCAGCAGAGATCTCGGGAGGGCGTGGGAGACCCAGTACTTC.

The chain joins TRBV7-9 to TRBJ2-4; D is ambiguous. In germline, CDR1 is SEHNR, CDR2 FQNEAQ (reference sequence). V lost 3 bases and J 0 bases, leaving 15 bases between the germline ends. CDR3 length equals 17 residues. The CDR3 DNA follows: TGTGCCAGCAGCTTGTTATCGGCGGAGATAGCCAAAAACATTCAGTACTTC. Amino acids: CASSLLSAEIAKNIQYF.

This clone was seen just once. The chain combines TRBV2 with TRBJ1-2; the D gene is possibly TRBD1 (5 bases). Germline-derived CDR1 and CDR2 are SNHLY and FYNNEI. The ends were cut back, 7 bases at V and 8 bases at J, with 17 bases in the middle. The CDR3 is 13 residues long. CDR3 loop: CASKGSLMEGYTF. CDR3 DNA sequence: TGTGCCAGCAAGGGGTCCCTTATGGAGGGCTACACCTTC. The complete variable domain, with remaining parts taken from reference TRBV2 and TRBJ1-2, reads EPEVTQTPSHQVTQMGQEVILRCVPISNHLYFYWYRQILGQKVEFLVSFYNNEISEKSEIFDDQFSVERPDGSNFTLKIRSTKLEDSAMYFCASKGSLMEGYTFGSGTRLTVV.